A single sample is the source of the 14 T cell receptor beta chains below, sequenced in a study of shared clonotypes between healthy human individuals. Selected positively for CCR7 and CD45RO-negative, naive CD8 cells excluded terminally differentiated effector memory CD45RA+ cells. Generated by immunoSEQ multiplex PCR, the TCRdb table keeps only in-frame clones and is missing some. The sample lists about 2 million clones; about 95% were seen once. Sample: naive CD8+ T cells sorted from blood. The origin of the receptors is a young man in good health.

The CDR3 nucleotides read TGCGCCAGCAGCCAAGATAGGACAGCCTCCTACGAGCAGTACTTC. Protein sequence: CASSQDRTASYEQYF. V gene TRBV4-3 combines with J gene TRBJ2-7; weak D call: TRBD1 (6 bases). This CDR3 is 15 amino acids long. The germline V gene has CDR1 LGHNA and CDR2 YSLEER. V lost 0 bases and J lost 0, with 9 bases in between.

This chain connects TRBV6-6 to TRBJ2-5, with TRBD2 identical over 12 bases. CDR1 and CDR2 (germline): MNHNY, SVGAGI (reference sequence). The CDR3 is 14 residues long. The V and J ends lost 5 bases and 2 bases, in that order; junction bases with no gene match: 0. The CDR3 DNA sequence: TGTGCCAGCAGTCTAGCGGGAGGGCAAGAGACCCAGTACTTC. Translation gives CASSLAGGQETQYF.

The chain links TRBV7-6 to TRBJ2-7, with D uncertain. The germline V and J ends were trimmed by 1 base and 5 bases, with 12 bases remaining between them. The CDR3 has 14 amino acids. Germline V gene data show CDR1 as SGHVS and CDR2 as FNYEAQ. CDR3 nucleotide sequence: TGTGCCAGCAGCTTAGGGGTAGGAGCGAACGAGCAGTACTTC. Translation: CASSLGVGANEQYF. The entire variable domain, with the rest obtained from reference TRBV7-6 and TRBJ2-7, is as follows: GAGVSQSPRYKVTKRGQDVALRCDPISGHVSLYWYRQALGQGPEFLTYFNYEAQQDKSGLPNDRFSAERPEGSISTLTIQRTEQRDSAMYRCASSLGVGANEQYFGPGTRLTVT.

V usage is TRBV5-1 and J usage is TRBJ2-1; 11 bases agree with TRBD2. The germline gives CDR1 SGHRS, CDR2 YFSETQ. With V trimmed by 5 bases and J by 2 bases, 6 bases remained unmatched. The CDR3 totals 16 residues. The CDR3 here is CASSPIAGGPYNEQFF. DNA for the CDR3: TGCGCCAGCAGTCCAATAGCGGGAGGGCCCTACAATGAGCAGTTCTTC.

Points on this clone: The same CDR3 is also encoded by other DNA sequences in this sample. The rearrangement links TRBV27 to TRBJ2-1; no firm D call. CDR1 is MNHEY, CDR2 SMNVEV, per germline (reference sequence). V was cut by 6 bases and J by 4 bases, with 7 bases left in between. The CDR3 contains 12 residues. Written as DNA, the CDR3 is TGTGCCAGCAGAACAGTGTACAATGAGCAGTTCTTC. It translates to CASRTVYNEQFF.

To note about this clone: Other nucleotide sequences from this sample produce the same CDR3. The V and J genes are TRBV5-1 and TRBJ2-5; D gene uncertain. Germline-derived CDR1 and CDR2 are SGHRS and YFSETQ. The length of the CDR3 is 13 residues. Trimming removed 0 bases at V and 1 base at J, with 4 bases between. This CDR3 is CASSLALQETQYF. CDR3 bases: TGCGCCAGCAGCTTGGCGCTCCAAGAGACCCAGTACTTC. Looking up the rest from reference TRBV5-1 and TRBJ2-5 gives the full variable domain: KAGVTQTPRYLIKTRGQQVTLSCSPISGHRSVSWYQQTPGQGLQFLFEYFSETQRNKGNFPGRFSGRQFSNSRSEMNVSTLELGDSALYLCASSLALQETQYFGPGTRLLVL.

J is TRBJ2-3 and V is TRBV10-3, with 7 nucleotides matching TRBD2. With 0 bases clipped from V and 4 bases from J, the junction kept 10 bases outside the gene matches. The germline CDR1 and CDR2 sequences are ENHRY and SYGVKD. CDR3 length equals 17 residues. CDR3 in DNA: TGTGCCATCAGTGAGTCGGCGATGTCTAGCGGCGCAGATACGCAGTATTTT. Protein sequence: CAISESAMSSGADTQYF.

J is TRBJ2-7 and V is TRBV29-1; D tentatively fits TRBD1 or TRBD2 (5 bases each). Germline CDR1 and CDR2: SQVTM and ANQGSEA. With 4 bases removed from V and 6 bases from J, the gap between germline ends came to 10 bases. The CDR3 loop spans 11 amino acids. The CDR3 DNA reads TGCAGCGTTGTATGGGGGTTCGAGCAGTACTTC. Translation: CSVVWGFEQYF.

Comments on this clone: Other nucleotide sequences from this sample produce the same CDR3. The chain has TRBV9 and TRBJ2-2; D call uncertain. V lost 0 bases and J 2 bases, leaving 8 bases between the germline ends. The CDR3 is 15 amino acids. The germline V gene has CDR1 SGDLS and CDR2 YYNGEE. CDR3 DNA: TGTGCCAGCAGCGTAGAGTGGACCAACACCGGGGAGCTGTTTTTT. Its translation is CASSVEWTNTGELFF.

V usage is TRBV30 and J usage is TRBJ2-1, with D unresolved. Trimming removed 2 bases from V and 6 bases from J, with 5 bases in between. There are 11 residues in the CDR3. Per the germline V gene, CDR1 is GTSNPN and CDR2 is SVGIG (reference sequence). CDR3 amino acids: CAWSNSNEQFF. Here the CDR3 DNA reads TGTGCCTGGAGTAATAGCAATGAGCAGTTCTTC.

V usage is TRBV6-5 and J usage is TRBJ2-3, with D possibly being TRBD1 or TRBD2 (6 bases each). CDR3 length equals 13 residues. Trimming took 5 bases from V and 6 from J, leaving 12 bases between them. Per germline, CDR1 MNHEY and CDR2 SVGAGI. The CDR3 coding sequence is TGTGCCAGCAGTAAGGGGGGAACGGATACGCAGTATTTT. Translating it yields CASSKGGTDTQYF.

This clone appeared a single time. The J gene is TRBJ2-7, the V gene TRBV5-6; D is perhaps TRBD1 or TRBD2 (5 bases each). Trimming took off 4 bases at V and 1 base at J, with 18 bases between the two ends. Germline CDR1 and CDR2: SGHDT and YYEEEE. The CDR3 is made up of 16 amino acids. This chain's CDR3 is CASSEPAGTASYEQYF. DNA of the CDR3: TGTGCCAGCAGCGAACCCGCCGGGACGGCTTCCTACGAGCAGTACTTC.

The count of this clone is one. The V gene is TRBV15, the J gene TRBJ2-7; D remains ambiguous. Trimming left V 2 bases short and J 2 bases short, with 13 bases between. The CDR3 totals 15 residues. The V gene's germline CDR1 is LNHNV and CDR2 YYDKDF (reference sequence). The CDR3 coding sequence is TGTGCCACCAGCAGAACCGGTGGTAGTGCCTACGAGCAGTACTTC. This codes for CATSRTGGSAYEQYF.

The rearrangement uses TRBV2 and TRBJ1-4; the D gene is possibly TRBD1 (5 bases). CDR1 SNHLY and CDR2 FYNNEI come from the germline V gene. V was trimmed by 3 bases and J by 10 bases, leaving 12 bases between them. The CDR3 is 13 amino acids. CDR3 coding DNA: TGTGCCAGCAGTGACAGGGTGAGGGCAAAACTGTTTTTT. Protein product: CASSDRVRAKLFF.